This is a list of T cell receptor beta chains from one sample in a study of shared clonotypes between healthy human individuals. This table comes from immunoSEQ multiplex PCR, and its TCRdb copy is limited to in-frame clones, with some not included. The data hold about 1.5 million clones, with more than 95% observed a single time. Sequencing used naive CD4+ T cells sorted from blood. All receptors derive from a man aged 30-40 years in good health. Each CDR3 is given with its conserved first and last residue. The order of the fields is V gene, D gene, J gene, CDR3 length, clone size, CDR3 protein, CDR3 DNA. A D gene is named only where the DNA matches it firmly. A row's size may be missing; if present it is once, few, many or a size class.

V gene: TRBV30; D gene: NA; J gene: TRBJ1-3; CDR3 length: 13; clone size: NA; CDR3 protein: CAVGLRSGNTIYF; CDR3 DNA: TGTGCCGTCGGACTCCGCTCTGGAAACACCATATATTTT
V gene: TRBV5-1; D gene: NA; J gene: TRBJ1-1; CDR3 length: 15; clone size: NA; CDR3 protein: CASSVVGGKTTEAFF; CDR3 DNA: TGCGCCAGCAGCGTGGTAGGGGGGAAGACGACTGAAGCTTTCTTT
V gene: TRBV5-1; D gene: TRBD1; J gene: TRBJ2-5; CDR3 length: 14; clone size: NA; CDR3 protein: CASSLWTGQETQYF; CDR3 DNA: TGCGCCAGCAGCCTATGGACAGGGCAAGAGACCCAGTACTTC
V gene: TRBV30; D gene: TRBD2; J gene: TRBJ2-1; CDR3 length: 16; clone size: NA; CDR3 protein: CAWSVRTGLAGNEQFF; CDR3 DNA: TGTGCCTGGAGTGTTAGAACGGGACTAGCTGGGAATGAGCAGTTCTTC
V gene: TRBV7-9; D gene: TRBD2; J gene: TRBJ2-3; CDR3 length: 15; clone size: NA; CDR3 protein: CASSEDGRARDTQYF; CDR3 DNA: TGTGCCAGCAGCGAAGACGGGAGGGCCAGGGATACGCAGTATTTT
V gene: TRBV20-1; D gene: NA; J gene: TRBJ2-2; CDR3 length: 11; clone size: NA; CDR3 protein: CSAPDMSRLFF; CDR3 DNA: TGCAGTGCACCGGACATGAGCCGGCTGTTTTTT
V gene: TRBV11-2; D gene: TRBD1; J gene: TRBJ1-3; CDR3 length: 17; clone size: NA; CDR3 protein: CASSFQGQFTSGNTIYF; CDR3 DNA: TGTGCCAGCAGCTTCCAGGGACAGTTCACCTCTGGAAACACCATATATTTT
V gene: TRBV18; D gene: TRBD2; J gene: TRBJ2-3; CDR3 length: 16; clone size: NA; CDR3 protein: CASSRGLAGVTDTQYF; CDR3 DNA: TGTGCCAGCTCACGTGGACTAGCGGGAGTCACAGATACGCAGTATTTT
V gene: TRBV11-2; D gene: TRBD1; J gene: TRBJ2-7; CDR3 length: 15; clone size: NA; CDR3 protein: CASSLTDRGGYEQYF; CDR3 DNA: TGTGCCAGCAGCTTAACGGACAGGGGTGGCTACGAGCAGTACTTC
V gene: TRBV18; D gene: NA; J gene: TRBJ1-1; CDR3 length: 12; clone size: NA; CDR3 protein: CASSPRNTEAFF; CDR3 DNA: TGTGCCAGCTCACCAAGGAACACTGAAGCTTTCTTT
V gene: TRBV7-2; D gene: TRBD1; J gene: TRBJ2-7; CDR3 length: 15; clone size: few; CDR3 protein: CASSLAGTGIYEQYF; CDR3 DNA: TGTGCCAGCAGCCTAGCCGGGACAGGGATCTACGAGCAGTACTTC
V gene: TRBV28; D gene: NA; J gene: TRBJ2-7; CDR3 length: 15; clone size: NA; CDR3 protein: CASTLNGAPLYEQYF; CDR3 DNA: TGTGCCAGCACCCTAAACGGGGCGCCTCTCTACGAGCAGTACTTC
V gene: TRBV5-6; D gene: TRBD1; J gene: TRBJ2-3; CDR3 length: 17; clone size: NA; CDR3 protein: CASSLLKDRGLTDTQYF; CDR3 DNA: TGTGCCAGCAGCTTGTTAAAGGACAGGGGGCTGACAGATACGCAGTATTTT
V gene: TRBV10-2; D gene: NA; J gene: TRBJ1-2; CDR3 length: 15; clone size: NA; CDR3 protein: CASSEIFVRAYGYTF; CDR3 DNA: TGCGCCAGCAGTGAGATTTTCGTCCGGGCCTATGGCTACACCTTC
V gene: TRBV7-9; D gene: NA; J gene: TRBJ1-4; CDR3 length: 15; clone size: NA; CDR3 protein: CASRGTDATNEKLFF; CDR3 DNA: TGTGCCAGCAGAGGAACAGATGCAACTAATGAAAAACTGTTTTTT
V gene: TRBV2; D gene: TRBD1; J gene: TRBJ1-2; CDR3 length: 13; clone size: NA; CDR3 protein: CASSELAGGGYTF; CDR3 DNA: TGTGCCAGCAGTGAATTGGCAGGGGGAGGCTACACCTTC
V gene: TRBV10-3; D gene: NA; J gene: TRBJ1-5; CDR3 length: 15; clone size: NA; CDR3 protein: CAISESRDPSQPQHF; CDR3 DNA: TGTGCCATCAGTGAGTCCAGGGACCCCAGTCAGCCCCAGCATTTT
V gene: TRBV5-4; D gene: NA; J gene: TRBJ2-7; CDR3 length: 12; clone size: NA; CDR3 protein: CASSGPENEQYF; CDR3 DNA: TGTGCCAGCAGCGGCCCAGAAAACGAGCAGTACTTC
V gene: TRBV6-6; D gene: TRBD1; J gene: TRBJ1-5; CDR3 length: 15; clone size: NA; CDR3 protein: CASSYGTGVNQPQHF; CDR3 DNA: TGTGCCAGCAGTTACGGGACAGGAGTCAATCAGCCCCAGCATTTT
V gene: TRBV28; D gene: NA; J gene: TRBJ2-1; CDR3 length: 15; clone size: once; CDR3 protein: CASRGIDAHWDEQFF; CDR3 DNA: TGTGCCAGCAGGGGTATAGACGCCCATTGGGATGAGCAGTTCTTC
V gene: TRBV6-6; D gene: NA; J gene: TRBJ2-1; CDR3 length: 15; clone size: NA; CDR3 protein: CASSYWGRGNNEQFF; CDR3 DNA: TGTGCCAGCAGTTATTGGGGGAGAGGGAACAATGAGCAGTTCTTC
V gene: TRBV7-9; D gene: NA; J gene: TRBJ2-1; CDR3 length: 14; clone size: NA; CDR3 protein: CASKFIGDDNEQFF; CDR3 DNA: TGTGCCAGCAAGTTTATCGGGGATGACAATGAGCAGTTCTTC
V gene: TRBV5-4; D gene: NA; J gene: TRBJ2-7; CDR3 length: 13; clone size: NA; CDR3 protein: CASKDSLDYEQYF; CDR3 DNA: TGTGCCAGCAAAGACTCCCTTGATTACGAGCAGTACTTC
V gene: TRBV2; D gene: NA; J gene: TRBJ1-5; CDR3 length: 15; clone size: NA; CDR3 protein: CASGRLNGGDQPQHF; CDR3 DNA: TGTGCCAGCGGAAGACTCAACGGGGGGGATCAGCCCCAGCATTTT
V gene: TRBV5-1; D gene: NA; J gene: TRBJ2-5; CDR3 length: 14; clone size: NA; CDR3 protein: CASSLRLDRETQYF; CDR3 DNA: TGCGCCAGCAGCCTCAGGTTGGACCGGGAGACCCAGTACTTC
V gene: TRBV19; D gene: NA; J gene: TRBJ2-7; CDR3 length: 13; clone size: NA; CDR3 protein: CASSILPGYEQYF; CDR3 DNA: TGTGCCAGTAGTATACTTCCCGGATACGAGCAGTACTTC
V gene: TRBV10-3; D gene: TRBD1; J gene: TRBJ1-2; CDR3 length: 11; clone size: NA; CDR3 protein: CASGQGQGYTF; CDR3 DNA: TGTGCCTCGGGACAGGGACAAGGCTACACCTTC
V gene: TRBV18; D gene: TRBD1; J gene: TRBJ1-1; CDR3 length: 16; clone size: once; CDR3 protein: CASSPLDRGLNTEAFF; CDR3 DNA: TGTGCCAGCTCACCACTGGACAGGGGATTGAACACTGAAGCTTTCTTT
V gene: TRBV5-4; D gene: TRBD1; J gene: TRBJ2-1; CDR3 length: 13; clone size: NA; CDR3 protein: CASMHRGTDEQFF; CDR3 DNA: TGTGCCAGCATGCACAGGGGTACGGATGAGCAGTTCTTC
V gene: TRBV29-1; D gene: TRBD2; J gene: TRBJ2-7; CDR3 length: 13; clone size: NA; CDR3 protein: CSVGSGSSYEQYF; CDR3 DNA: TGCAGCGTTGGTAGCGGGAGCTCCTACGAGCAGTACTTC
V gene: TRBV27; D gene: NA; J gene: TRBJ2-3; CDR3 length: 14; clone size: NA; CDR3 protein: CASSWGLGTDTQYF; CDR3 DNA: TGTGCCAGCAGCTGGGGTTTGGGCACAGATACGCAGTATTTT
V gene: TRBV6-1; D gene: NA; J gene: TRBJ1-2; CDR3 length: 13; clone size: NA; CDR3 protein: CASRQTLNYGYTF; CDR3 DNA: TGTGCCAGCAGGCAGACCCTAAACTATGGCTACACCTTC
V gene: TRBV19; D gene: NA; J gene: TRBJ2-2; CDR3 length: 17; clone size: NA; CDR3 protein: CASSLLGRGHNTGELFF; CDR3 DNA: TGTGCCAGTAGTCTCCTCGGGCGGGGTCATAACACCGGGGAGCTGTTTTTT
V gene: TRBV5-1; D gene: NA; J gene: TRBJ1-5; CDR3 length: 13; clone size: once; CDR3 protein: CASSLDGGQPQHF; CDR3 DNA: TGCGCCAGCAGCTTGGACGGGGGTCAGCCCCAGCATTTT
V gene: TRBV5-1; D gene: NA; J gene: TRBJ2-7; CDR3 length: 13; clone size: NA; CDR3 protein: CASKDSLGYEQYF; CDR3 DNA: TGCGCCAGCAAGGACAGCTTGGGCTACGAGCAGTACTTC
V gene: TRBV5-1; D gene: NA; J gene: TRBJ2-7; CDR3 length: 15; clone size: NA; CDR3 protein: CASSLIGMVNYEQYF; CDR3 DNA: TGCGCCAGCAGCTTGATAGGAATGGTAAACTACGAGCAGTACTTC
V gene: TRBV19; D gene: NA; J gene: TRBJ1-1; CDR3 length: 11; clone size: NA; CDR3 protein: CASRKNTEAFF; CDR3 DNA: TGTGCCAGTAGGAAGAACACTGAAGCTTTCTTT
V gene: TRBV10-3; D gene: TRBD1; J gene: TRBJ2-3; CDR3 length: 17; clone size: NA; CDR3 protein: CAISDFGTEVSTDTQYF; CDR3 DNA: TGTGCCATCAGTGATTTCGGGACAGAAGTTAGCACAGATACGCAGTATTTT
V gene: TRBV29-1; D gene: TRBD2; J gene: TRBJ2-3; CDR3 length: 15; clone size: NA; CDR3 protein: CSVEGPSGDTDTQYF; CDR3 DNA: TGCAGCGTTGAAGGACCTAGCGGGGACACAGATACGCAGTATTTT
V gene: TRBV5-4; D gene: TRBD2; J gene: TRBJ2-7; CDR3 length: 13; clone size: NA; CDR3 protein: CASSLAGPYEQYF; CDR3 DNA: TGTGCCAGCAGCCTAGCGGGACCCTACGAGCAGTACTTC
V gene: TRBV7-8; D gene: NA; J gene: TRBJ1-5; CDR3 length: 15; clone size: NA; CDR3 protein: CASSISGQGQFSQHF; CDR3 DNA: TGTGCCAGCAGCATCTCGGGGCAGGGGCAATTCTCCCAGCATTTT
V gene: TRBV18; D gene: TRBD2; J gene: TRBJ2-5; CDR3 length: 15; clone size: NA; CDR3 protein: CASSPLAGVRETQYF; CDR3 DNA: TGTGCCAGCTCACCATTAGCGGGAGTCCGAGAGACCCAGTACTTC
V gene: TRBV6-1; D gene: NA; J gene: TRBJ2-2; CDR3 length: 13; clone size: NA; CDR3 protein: CASSGRRGGELFF; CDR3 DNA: TGTGCCAGCAGTGGTCGACGGGGCGGGGAGCTGTTTTTT
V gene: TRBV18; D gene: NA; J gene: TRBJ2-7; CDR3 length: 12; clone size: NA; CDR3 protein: CASSPNVYEQYF; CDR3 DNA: TGTGCCAGCTCACCAAATGTATACGAGCAGTACTTC
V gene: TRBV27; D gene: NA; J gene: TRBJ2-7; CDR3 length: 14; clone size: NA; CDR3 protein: CASSSKGSSYEQYF; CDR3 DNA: TGTGCCAGCAGTTCGAAGGGAAGCTCCTACGAGCAGTACTTC
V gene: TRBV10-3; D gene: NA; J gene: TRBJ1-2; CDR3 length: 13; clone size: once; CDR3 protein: CAISADSNYGYTF; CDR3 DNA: TGTGCCATCAGCGCCGACAGTAACTATGGCTACACCTTC
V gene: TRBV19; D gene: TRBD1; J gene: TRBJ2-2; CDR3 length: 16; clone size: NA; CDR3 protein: CASSPRTGAGGGELFF; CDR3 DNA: TGTGCCAGTAGTCCCCGCACAGGGGCTGGCGGCGGGGAGCTGTTTTTT
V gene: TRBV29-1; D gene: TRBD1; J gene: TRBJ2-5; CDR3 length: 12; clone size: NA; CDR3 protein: CSVQTTGETQYF; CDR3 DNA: TGCAGCGTTCAAACGACAGGGGAGACCCAGTACTTC
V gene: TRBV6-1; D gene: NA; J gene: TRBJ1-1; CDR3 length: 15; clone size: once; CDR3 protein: CASRWGLPANTEAFF; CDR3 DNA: TGTGCCAGCAGGTGGGGGCTACCGGCTAACACTGAAGCTTTCTTT
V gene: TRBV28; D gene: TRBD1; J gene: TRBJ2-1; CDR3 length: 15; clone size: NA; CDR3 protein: CASSLRDRGRDEQFF; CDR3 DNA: TGTGCCAGCAGTTTGCGGGACAGGGGTAGGGATGAGCAGTTCTTC
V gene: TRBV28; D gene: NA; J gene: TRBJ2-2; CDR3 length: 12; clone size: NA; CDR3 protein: CASSLTTGELFF; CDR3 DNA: TGTGCCAGCAGTCTGACAACCGGGGAGCTGTTTTTT
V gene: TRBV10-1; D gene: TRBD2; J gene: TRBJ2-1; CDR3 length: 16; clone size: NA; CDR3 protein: CASSDHGLAGWGEQFF; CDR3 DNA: TGCGCCAGCAGTGATCATGGACTAGCGGGATGGGGTGAGCAGTTCTTC